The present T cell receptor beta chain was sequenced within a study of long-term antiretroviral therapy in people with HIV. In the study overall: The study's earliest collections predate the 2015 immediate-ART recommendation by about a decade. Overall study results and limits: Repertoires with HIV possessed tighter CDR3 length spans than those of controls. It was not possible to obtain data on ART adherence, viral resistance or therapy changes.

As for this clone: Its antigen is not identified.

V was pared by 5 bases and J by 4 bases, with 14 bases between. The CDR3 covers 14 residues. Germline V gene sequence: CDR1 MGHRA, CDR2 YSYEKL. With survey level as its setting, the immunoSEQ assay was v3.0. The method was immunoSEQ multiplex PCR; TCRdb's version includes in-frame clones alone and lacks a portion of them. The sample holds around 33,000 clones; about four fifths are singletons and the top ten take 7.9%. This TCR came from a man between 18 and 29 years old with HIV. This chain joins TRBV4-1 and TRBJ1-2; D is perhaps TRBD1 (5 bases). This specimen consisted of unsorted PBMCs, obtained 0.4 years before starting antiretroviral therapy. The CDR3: CASSTRGRGYGYTF. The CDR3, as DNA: TGCGCCAGCAGCACTCGGGGAAGGGGCTATGGCTACACCTTC.